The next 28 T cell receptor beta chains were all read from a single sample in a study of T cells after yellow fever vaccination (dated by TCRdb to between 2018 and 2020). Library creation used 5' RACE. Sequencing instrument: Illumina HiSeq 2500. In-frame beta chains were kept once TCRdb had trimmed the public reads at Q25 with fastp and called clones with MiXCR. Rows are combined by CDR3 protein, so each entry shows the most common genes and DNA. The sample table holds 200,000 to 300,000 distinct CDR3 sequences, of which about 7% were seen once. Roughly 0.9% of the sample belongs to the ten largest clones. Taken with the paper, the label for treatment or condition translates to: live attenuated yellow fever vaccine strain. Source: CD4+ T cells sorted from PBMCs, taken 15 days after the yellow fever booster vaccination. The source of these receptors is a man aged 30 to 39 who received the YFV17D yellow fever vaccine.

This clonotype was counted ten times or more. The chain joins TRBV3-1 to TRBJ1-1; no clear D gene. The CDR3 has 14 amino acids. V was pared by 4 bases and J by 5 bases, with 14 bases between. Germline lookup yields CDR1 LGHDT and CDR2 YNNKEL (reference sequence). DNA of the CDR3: TGTGCCAGCAGCCTGGTCGGCACCCGGACTGAAGCTTTCTTT. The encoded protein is CASSLVGTRTEAFF.

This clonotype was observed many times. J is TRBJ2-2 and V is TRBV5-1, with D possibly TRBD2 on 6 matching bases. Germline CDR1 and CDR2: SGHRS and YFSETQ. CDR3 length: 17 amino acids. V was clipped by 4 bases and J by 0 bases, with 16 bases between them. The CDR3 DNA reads TGCGCCAGCAGCAGGCGGGGCTTTAACGCGAACACCGGGGAGCTGTTTTTT. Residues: CASSRRGFNANTGELFF.

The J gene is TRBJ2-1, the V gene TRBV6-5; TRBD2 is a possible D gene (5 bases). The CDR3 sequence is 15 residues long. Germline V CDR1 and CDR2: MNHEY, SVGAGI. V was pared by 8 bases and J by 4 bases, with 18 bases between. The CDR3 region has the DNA TGTGCCAGCTCCCGAGGGCAGAGCATATACAATGAGCAGTTCTTC. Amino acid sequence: CASSRGQSIYNEQFF.

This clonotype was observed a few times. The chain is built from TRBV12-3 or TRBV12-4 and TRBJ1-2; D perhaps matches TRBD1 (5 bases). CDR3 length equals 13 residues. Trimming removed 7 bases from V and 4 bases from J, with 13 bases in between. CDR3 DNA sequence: TGTGCCAGCACATCGGGGGTAATCTATGGCTACACCTTC. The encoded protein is CASTSGVIYGYTF.

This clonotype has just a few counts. CDR3 loop: CASSLEGAEAFF. In DNA form, the CDR3 reads TGTGCCAGCAGCTTAGAGGGCGCTGAAGCTTTCTTT. This chain links TRBV7-9 with TRBJ1-1; no definite D call. The CDR3 is 12 amino acids. CDR1 SEHNR and CDR2 FQNEAQ come from the germline V gene (reference sequence). V dropped 1 base and J dropped 6 bases, with 6 bases sitting between them.

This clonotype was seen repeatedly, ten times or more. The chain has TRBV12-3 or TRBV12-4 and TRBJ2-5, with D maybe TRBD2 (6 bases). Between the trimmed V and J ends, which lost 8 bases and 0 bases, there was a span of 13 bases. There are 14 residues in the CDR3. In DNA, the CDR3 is TGTGCCAGCGCGGGACTGACGTACCAAGAGACCCAGTACTTC. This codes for CASAGLTYQETQYF.

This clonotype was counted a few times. The CDR3 region is CSVDTTGPEQFF. The CDR3 bases are TGCAGCGTCGACACGACAGGGCCGGAGCAGTTCTTC. V and J are TRBV29-1 and TRBJ2-1; 7 nucleotides align to TRBD1. Germline V gene sequence: CDR1 SQVTM, CDR2 ANQGSEA. V lost 6 bases to trimming and J lost 10 bases; unmatched junction nucleotides: 9. The CDR3 is made up of 12 amino acids.

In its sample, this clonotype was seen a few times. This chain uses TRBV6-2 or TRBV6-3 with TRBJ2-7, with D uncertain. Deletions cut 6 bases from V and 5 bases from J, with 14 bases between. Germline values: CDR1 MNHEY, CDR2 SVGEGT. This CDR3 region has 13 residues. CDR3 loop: CASSHRVMDEQYF. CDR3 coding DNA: TGTGCCAGCAGCCACCGGGTAATGGACGAGCAGTACTTC.

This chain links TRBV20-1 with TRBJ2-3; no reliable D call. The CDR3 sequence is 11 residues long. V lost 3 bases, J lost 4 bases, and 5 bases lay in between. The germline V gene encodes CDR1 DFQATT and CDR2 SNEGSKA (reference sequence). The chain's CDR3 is CSASFPDTQYF. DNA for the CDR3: TGCAGTGCTAGCTTCCCAGATACGCAGTATTTT.

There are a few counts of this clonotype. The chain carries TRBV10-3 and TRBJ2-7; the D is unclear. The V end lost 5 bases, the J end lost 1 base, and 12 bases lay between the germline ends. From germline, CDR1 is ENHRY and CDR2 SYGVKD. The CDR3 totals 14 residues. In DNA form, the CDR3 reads TGTGCCATCAGTTCTGGGGTGCCGTCCTACGAGCAGTACTTC. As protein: CAISSGVPSYEQYF.

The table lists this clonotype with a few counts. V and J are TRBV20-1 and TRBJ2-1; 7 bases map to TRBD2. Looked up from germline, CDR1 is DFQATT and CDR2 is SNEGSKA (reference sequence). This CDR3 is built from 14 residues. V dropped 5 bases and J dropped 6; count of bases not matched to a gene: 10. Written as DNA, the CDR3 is TGCAGTGCTTTTGGGAGGGTGGGGGGCAATGAGCAGTTCTTC. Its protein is CSAFGRVGGNEQFF.

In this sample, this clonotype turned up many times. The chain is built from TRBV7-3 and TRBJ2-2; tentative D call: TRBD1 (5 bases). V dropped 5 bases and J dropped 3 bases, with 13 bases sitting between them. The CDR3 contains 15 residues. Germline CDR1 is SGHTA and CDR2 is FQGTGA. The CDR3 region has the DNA TGTGCCAGCAGCCCACTCGTAGGGGACACCGGGGAGCTGTTTTTT. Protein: CASSPLVGDTGELFF.

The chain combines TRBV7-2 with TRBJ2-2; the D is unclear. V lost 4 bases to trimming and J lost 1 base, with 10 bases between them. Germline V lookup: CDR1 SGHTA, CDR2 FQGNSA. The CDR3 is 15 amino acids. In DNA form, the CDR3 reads TGTGCCAGCAGCTCCAGGATAGTGAACACCGGGGAGCTGTTTTTT. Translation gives CASSSRIVNTGELFF.

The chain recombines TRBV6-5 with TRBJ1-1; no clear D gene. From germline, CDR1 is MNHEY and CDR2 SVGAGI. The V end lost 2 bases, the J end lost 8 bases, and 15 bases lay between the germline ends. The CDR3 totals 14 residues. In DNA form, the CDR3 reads TGTGCCAGCAGTTACGACTCCGTGGGCCCCGAAGCTTTCTTT. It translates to CASSYDSVGPEAFF.

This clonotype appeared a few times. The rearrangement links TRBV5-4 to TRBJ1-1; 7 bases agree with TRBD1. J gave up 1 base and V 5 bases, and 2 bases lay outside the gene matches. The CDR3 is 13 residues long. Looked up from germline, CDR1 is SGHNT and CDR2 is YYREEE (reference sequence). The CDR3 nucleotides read TGTGCCAGCAGTTGGGACAGGAACACTGAAGCTTTCTTT. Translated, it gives CASSWDRNTEAFF.

The CDR3 region is CASSLVGASYNEQFF. The CDR3 bases are TGTGCCAGCAGCTTAGTCGGGGCCTCCTACAATGAGCAGTTCTTC. The chain combines TRBV7-2 with TRBJ2-1; tentatively, D is TRBD1 or TRBD2 (5 bases each). Per the germline V gene, CDR1 is SGHTA and CDR2 is FQGNSA. V was shortened by 1 base and J by 0 bases, with 7 bases between the two germline ends. The length of the CDR3 is 15 residues.

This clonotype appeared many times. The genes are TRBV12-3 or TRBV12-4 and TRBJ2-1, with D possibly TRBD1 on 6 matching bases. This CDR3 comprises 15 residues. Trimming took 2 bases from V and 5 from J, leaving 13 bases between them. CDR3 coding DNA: TGTGCCAGCAGTTTAAGGGACATTCGTAACAATGAGCAGTTCTTC. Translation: CASSLRDIRNNEQFF.

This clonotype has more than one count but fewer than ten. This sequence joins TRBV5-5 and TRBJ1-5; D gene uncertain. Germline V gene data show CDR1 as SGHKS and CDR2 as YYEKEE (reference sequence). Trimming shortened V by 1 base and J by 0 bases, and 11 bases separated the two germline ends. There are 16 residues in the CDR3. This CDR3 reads CASSLWASDSNQPQHF. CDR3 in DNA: TGTGCCAGCAGCTTGTGGGCTAGTGATAGCAATCAGCCCCAGCATTTT.

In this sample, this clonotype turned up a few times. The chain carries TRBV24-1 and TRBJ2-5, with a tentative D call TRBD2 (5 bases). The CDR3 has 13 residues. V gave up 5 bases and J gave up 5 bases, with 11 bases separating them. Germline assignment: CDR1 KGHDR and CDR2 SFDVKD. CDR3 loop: CATSGGVVETQYF. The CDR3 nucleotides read TGTGCCACCAGTGGGGGAGTCGTCGAGACCCAGTACTTC.

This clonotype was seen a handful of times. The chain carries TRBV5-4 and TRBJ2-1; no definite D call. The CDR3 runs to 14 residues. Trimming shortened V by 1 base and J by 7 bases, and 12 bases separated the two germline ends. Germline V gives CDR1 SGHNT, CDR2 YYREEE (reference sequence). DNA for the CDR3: TGTGCCAGCAGCTTGATCGGCCCCGTAAATGAGCAGTTCTTC. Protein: CASSLIGPVNEQFF.

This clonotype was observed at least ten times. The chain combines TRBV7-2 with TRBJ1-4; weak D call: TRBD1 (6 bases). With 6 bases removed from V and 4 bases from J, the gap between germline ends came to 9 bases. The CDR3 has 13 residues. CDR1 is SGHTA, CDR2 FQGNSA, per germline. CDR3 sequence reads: CASSGGLNEKLFF. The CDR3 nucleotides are TGTGCCAGCAGTGGGGGCCTTAATGAAAAACTGTTTTTT.

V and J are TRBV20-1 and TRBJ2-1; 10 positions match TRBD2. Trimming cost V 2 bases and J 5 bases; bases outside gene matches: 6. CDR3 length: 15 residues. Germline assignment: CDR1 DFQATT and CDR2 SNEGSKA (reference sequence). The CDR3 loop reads CSARLAGVYHNEQFF. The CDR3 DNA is TGCAGTGCTAGACTAGCGGGAGTTTACCACAATGAGCAGTTCTTC.

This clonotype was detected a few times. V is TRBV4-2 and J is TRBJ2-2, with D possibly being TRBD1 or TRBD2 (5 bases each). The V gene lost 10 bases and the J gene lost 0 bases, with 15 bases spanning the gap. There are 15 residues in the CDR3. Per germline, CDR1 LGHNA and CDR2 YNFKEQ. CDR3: CATNPGTANTGELFF. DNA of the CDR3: TGTGCCACCAATCCCGGGACGGCGAACACCGGGGAGCTGTTTTTT.

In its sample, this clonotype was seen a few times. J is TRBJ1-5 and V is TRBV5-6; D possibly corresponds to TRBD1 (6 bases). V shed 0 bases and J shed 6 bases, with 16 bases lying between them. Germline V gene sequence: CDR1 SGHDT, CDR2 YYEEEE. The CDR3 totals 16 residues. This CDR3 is CASSLGAGALSQPQHF. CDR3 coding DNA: TGTGCCAGCAGCTTGGGGGCAGGGGCCCTCAGTCAGCCCCAGCATTTT.

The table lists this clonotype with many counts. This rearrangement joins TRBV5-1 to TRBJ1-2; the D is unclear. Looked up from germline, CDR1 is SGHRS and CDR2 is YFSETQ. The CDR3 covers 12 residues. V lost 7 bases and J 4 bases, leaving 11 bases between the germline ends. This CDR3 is CASGADGYGYTF. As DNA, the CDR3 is TGCGCCAGCGGTGCGGACGGCTATGGCTACACCTTC.

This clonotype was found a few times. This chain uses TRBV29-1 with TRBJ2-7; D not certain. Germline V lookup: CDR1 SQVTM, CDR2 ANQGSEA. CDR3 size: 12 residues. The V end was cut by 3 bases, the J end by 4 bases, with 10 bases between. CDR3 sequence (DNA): TGCAGCGTTGAGGGCCAGAGATACGAGCAGTACTTC. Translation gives CSVEGQRYEQYF.

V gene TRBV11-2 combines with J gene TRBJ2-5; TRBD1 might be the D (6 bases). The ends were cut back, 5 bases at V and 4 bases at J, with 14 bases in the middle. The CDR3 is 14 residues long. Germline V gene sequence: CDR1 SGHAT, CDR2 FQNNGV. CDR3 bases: TGTGCCAGCAGCCCACAGGGTTTGAGAGAGACCCAGTACTTC. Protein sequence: CASSPQGLRETQYF. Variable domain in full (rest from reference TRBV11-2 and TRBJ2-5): EAGVAQSPRYKIIEKRQSVAFWCNPISGHATLYWYQQILGQGPKLLIQFQNNGVVDDSQLPKDRFSAERLKGVDSTLKIQPAKLEDSAVYLCASSPQGLRETQYFGPGTRLLVL.

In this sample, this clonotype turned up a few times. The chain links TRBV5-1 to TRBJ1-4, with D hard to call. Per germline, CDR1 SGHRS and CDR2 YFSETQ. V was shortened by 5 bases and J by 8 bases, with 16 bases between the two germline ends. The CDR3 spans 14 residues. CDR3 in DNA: TGCGCCAGCAGGGGGTCGCTCGGGCGGGAAAAACTGTTTTTT. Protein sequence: CASRGSLGREKLFF. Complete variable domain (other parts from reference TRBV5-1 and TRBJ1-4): KAGVTQTPRYLIKTRGQQVTLSCSPISGHRSVSWYQQTPGQGLQFLFEYFSETQRNKGNFPGRFSGRQFSNSRSEMNVSTLELGDSALYLCASRGSLGREKLFFGSGTQLSVL.